This T cell receptor (beta chain) was identified in a study of T cell repertoires in cytomegalovirus infection. At least ten counts were recorded for this clonotype. TCRdb processed the reads anew with MiXCR; each CDR3 protein has one entry. The data hold about 98,000 distinct CDR3 sequences, with approximately 15% observed a single time. Per germline, CDR1 MNHNS and CDR2 SASEGT. CDR3 size: 18 residues. V dropped 5 bases and J dropped 0; count of bases not matched to a gene: 13. The clonotype comes from a human donor in good health (CMV status not recorded). Some clones in this sample may be carry-over from other donors' samples. The sequencing sample was made of PBMCs. This chain joins TRBV6-1 and TRBJ2-1; 7 bases agree with TRBD1. The CDR3 sequence: CASSNSFLTGTSYNEQFF. In nucleotides, the CDR3 is TGTGCCAGCAGTAATTCCTTTTTGACAGGGACCTCCTACAATGAGCAGTTCTTC.